A few counts support the clone carrying this T cell receptor (beta chain). The antigen remains undetermined. Being one base from a much bigger clone, this may be a read error. PCR amplification relied on 60 Vbeta primers (plus 13 Jbeta primers). The repertoire was sequenced with immunoSEQ multiplex PCR; TCRdb's copy has only in-frame clones and lacks some. Of 65,000 to 85,000 clones in the sample, 78% were seen once. Trimming took 2 bases from V and 4 from J; bases not matched to a gene: 7. CDR1 is MNHNY and CDR2 is SVGAGI in the germline V gene (reference sequence). The CDR3 extends over 15 amino acids. This entry comes from a study of cytomegalovirus exposure and HLA in healthy donors. General study points: Prior analysis indicated that the majority of TCR beta V segments exhibited productivity approximately 90% or approximately 30% of the time. Serostatus for CMV was the only available immune exposure information. As was reported, the classifier diagnosed cytomegalovirus status with high specificity and sensitivity.

This TCR derives from a woman in her forties in good health and CMV-seropositive. Source material: PBMCs. J is TRBJ1-2 and V is TRBV6-6; 7 bases agree with TRBD1. Written as DNA, the CDR3 is TGTGCCAGCAGTTACACTCCACAGGGGAGCTATGGCTACACCTTC. The encoded protein is CASSYTPQGSYGYTF.